The present TCR beta chain was sequenced within a study of shared clonotypes between healthy human individuals. TCRdb's copy holds only in-frame clones and misses some; the assay was immunoSEQ multiplex PCR. This sample has 2 million to 2.5 million clones; 93% occur once, and the top ten carry around 0.4%. The CDR3 runs to 17 residues. The V gene end was trimmed by 4 bases and the J gene end by 0 bases; junction bases not matched to a gene: 9. Germline loops: CDR1 SGHRS, CDR2 YFSETQ. Sample: naive CD4+ T cells from PBMCs. Subset reported: CD45RA+ positively selected. The sequence derives from a young man in good health. Some clones in this sample may be carry-over from other donors' samples. V and J are TRBV5-1 and TRBJ2-1, with 8 bases matching TRBD1. The CDR3 DNA follows: TGCGCCAGCAGCGTGTATTTAACAGGGGGCTCCTACAATGAGCAGTTCTTC. Translation gives CASSVYLTGGSYNEQFF.